What follows are 24 T cell receptor beta chains derived from one specimen sequenced in a study of cytomegalovirus exposure and HLA in healthy donors (dated by TCRdb to 2016 to 2017). Receptors were amplified or captured by the immunoSEQ multiplex PCR assay. The multiplex PCR relied on a mix of 60 forward primers for TCR Vbeta segments and 13 reverse primers for TCR Jbeta segments. TCRdb obtained this table from immuneACCESS and retained in-frame rearrangements with V and J assigned. These tables miss some clones; where compared with another copy, unresolved V genes account for less than half of the shortfall, and the remainder is unexplained. The sample table shows 80,000 or so clones, and approximately 70% are seen once. Of the sample, more than 9.5% is held by the ten largest clones. The sample taken for sequencing was PBMCs. The receptors shown here come from a woman aged 40 to 49 in good health and CMV-seropositive.

The chain joins TRBV5-1 to TRBJ2-3, with D possibly matching TRBD2 (6 bases). Germline V gives CDR1 SGHRS, CDR2 YFSETQ. This CDR3 spans 16 amino acids. Trimming pared 7 bases from V and 1 base from J, leaving 19 bases between. The CDR3 coding sequence is TGCGCCAGCGGACGAGGAGGGAGTGAGGGCACAGATACGCAGTATTTT. It yields the protein CASGRGGSEGTDTQYF.

J is TRBJ1-1 and V is TRBV29-1; D not resolved. CDR3 length equals 15 residues. V lost 2 bases and J 4 bases, leaving 17 bases between the germline ends. The germline V gene has CDR1 SQVTM and CDR2 ANQGSEA. CDR3 amino acids: CSVEHGSLVATEAFF. The CDR3 region has the DNA TGCAGCGTTGAACACGGTAGCTTAGTTGCCACTGAAGCTTTCTTT.

The chain employs TRBV7-9 and TRBJ2-1; 7 bases agree with TRBD1. Germline V gene lookup returns CDR1 SEHNR and CDR2 FQNEAQ (reference sequence). CDR3 length: 16 amino acids. J gave up 0 bases and V 3 bases, and 5 bases lay outside the gene matches. CDR3 sequence (DNA): TGTGCCAGCAGCTTCCGACAGGGTACCTCCTACAATGAGCAGTTCTTC. This encodes CASSFRQGTSYNEQFF.

The chain has TRBV5-6 and TRBJ1-2, with D unclear. Germline V gene sequence: CDR1 SGHDT, CDR2 YYEEEE. The CDR3 length is 13 residues. V was trimmed by 6 bases and J by 4 bases, leaving 13 bases between them. In nucleotides, the CDR3 is TGTGCCAGCAAAAGACGGGGAAGCTATGGCTACACCTTC. This translates into CASKRRGSYGYTF.

This chain links TRBV28 with TRBJ2-7; TRBD1 matches at 7 bases. The germline V gene has CDR1 MDHEN and CDR2 SYDVKM. J was trimmed by 7 bases and V by 4 bases; bases with no gene match: 13. The CDR3 sequence is 15 residues long. The CDR3 coding sequence is TGTGCCAGCAGTTCAACAGGGGTACCCCCCCTAGAGCAGTACTTC. This sequence encodes CASSSTGVPPLEQYF.

The CDR3 DNA reads as TGTGCCAGCAGCCAATACCTCCAGAATGAGCAGTTCTTC. Protein: CASSQYLQNEQFF. This chain connects TRBV7-2 to TRBJ2-1; D uncertain. This CDR3 region has 13 residues. The V gene's germline CDR1 is SGHTA and CDR2 FQGNSA. Between the trimmed V and J ends, which lost 5 bases and 7 bases, there was a span of 12 bases.

The chain has TRBV4-3 and TRBJ2-1, with TRBD1 matching 8 bases. Germline V gives CDR1 LGHNA, CDR2 YSLEER. V lost 3 bases and J lost 2; bases outside the gene matches: 9. This CDR3 has 17 amino acids. This chain's CDR3 is CASSQRQGNFAYNEQFF. CDR3 DNA: TGCGCCAGCAGCCAGAGACAGGGGAATTTTGCCTACAATGAGCAGTTCTTC.

This clone has just one count. The CDR3 coding sequence is TGTGCCAGCAGTTTAGCGGGAGGAAACTCCTACGAGCAGTACTTC. The encoded protein is CASSLAGGNSYEQYF. This chain connects TRBV27 to TRBJ2-7; 8 positions agree with TRBD2. V dropped 2 bases and J dropped 0; count of bases not matched to a gene: 3. Germline CDR1 reads MNHEY; CDR2 reads SMNVEV (reference sequence). The CDR3 is 15 amino acids.

This clone was counted a few times. The rearrangement links TRBV9 to TRBJ1-4, with D unresolved. This CDR3 is built from 15 residues. V was cut by 1 base and J by 8 bases, with 15 bases left in between. Germline V lookup: CDR1 SGDLS, CDR2 YYNGEE. The chain's CDR3 is CASSVRSGSGEKLFF. The CDR3 bases are TGTGCCAGCAGCGTAAGGTCCGGGTCGGGGGAAAAACTGTTTTTT.

The V and J genes are TRBV7-9 and TRBJ1-1, with D maybe TRBD1 (6 bases). V lost 5 bases, J lost 1 base, and 20 bases lay in between. CDR1 and CDR2 from the germline V gene are SEHNR and FQNEAQ (reference sequence). The CDR3 extends over 17 amino acids. The CDR3 nucleotides read TGTGCCAGCAGCCCAGCAGGTGCAGGGGTGAAGAACACTGAAGCTTTCTTT. This encodes CASSPAGAGVKNTEAFF.

The chain is built from TRBV27 and TRBJ2-7; maybe TRBD1 (6 bases). With 6 bases removed from V and 0 bases from J, the gap between germline ends came to 12 bases. This CDR3 comprises 14 residues. Germline assignment: CDR1 MNHEY and CDR2 SMNVEV (reference sequence). In DNA, the CDR3 is TGTGCCAGCAGACAGGGCCTTCCCTCCTACGAGCAGTACTTC. Its translation: CASRQGLPSYEQYF.

Points on this clone: The junction departs from germline at one end; a sequencing error may be responsible. The chain joins TRBV7-9 to TRBJ1-1; D is undetermined. The CDR3 has 12 amino acids. Germline-derived CDR1 and CDR2 are SEHNR and FQNEAQ (reference sequence). The CDR3 coding sequence is TGTTCCAGCAGCTCCTCGCGGGGTGAAGCTTTCTTT. Translated: CSSSSSRGEAFF.

The chain links TRBV30 to TRBJ1-1; TRBD1 is a possible D gene (6 bases). Trimming removed 4 bases from V and 2 bases from J, with 11 bases in between. The germline CDR1 and CDR2 sequences are GTSNPN and SVGIG (reference sequence). This CDR3 has 13 amino acids. The CDR3 here is CAWNRDVNTEAFF. DNA for the CDR3: TGTGCCTGGAACAGGGATGTTAACACTGAAGCTTTCTTT.

The CDR3 bases are TGTGCCTCTGACAGGGGAGAAAGTTCACCCCTCCACTTT. Protein product: CASDRGESSPLHF. This sequence joins TRBV2 and TRBJ1-6; 8 bases match TRBD1. The CDR3 is 13 amino acids. The germline gives CDR1 SNHLY, CDR2 FYNNEI. Trimming took 11 bases from V and 9 from J; bases not matched to a gene: 9.

J is TRBJ2-7 and V is TRBV5-6, with D maybe TRBD2 (6 bases). Trimming removed 4 bases from V and 7 bases from J, with 27 bases in between. CDR1 and CDR2 (germline): SGHDT, YYEEEE. The CDR3 totals 17 residues. The CDR3 protein is CASSAGWPGLSAGEQYF. The CDR3 DNA reads as TGTGCCAGCAGCGCCGGATGGCCGGGACTCTCGGCTGGGGAGCAGTACTTC.

The rearrangement joins TRBV18 to TRBJ2-7, with a possible D match to TRBD1 (6 bases). The CDR3 totals 14 residues. The germline V and J ends were trimmed by 3 bases and 4 bases, with 13 bases remaining between them. Per the germline V gene, CDR1 is KGHSH and CDR2 is LQKENI. Written as DNA, the CDR3 is TGTGCCAGCTCACCCGGGGACACCAAATACGAGCAGTACTTC. Protein product: CASSPGDTKYEQYF.

This clone was detected only a few times. V gene TRBV4-1 combines with J gene TRBJ1-1, with 8 bases lining up with TRBD1. The CDR3 contains 14 residues. CDR1 is MGHRA and CDR2 is YSYEKL in the germline V gene. The V gene end was trimmed by 4 bases and the J gene end by 1 base; junction bases not matched to a gene: 2. The CDR3 is CASSLGTGNTEAFF. In DNA, the CDR3 is TGCGCCAGCAGCCTAGGGACAGGGAACACTGAAGCTTTCTTT.

The chain employs TRBV6-4 and TRBJ2-1; 7 bases align to TRBD1. Germline-derived CDR1 and CDR2 are MRHNA and SNTAGT. CDR3 length equals 13 residues. With 6 bases clipped from V and 7 bases from J, the junction kept 6 bases outside the gene matches. Written as DNA, the CDR3 is TGTGCCAGCAGCCCACGACAGGGAAATGAGCAGTTCTTC. Its translation: CASSPRQGNEQFF.

This rearrangement joins TRBV29-1 to TRBJ1-1; possible D gene TRBD1, 5 bases. Germline V lookup: CDR1 SQVTM, CDR2 ANQGSEA. V was cut by 4 bases and J by 1 base, with 10 bases left in between. This CDR3 has 13 amino acids. This CDR3 is CSVVAGWNTEAFF. The CDR3 region has the DNA TGCAGCGTTGTAGCAGGGTGGAACACTGAAGCTTTCTTT.

This sequence joins TRBV29-1 and TRBJ2-7; 7 nucleotides agree with TRBD1. The CDR3 runs 12 residues. The V segment lost 7 bases and the J segment 3 bases; nucleotides outside the gene matches: 6. CDR1 and CDR2 (germline): SQVTM, ANQGSEA. The CDR3 DNA reads as TGCAGCGCCACGACAGGGAACTACGAGCAGTACTTC. Residues: CSATTGNYEQYF.

The chain combines TRBV4-2 with TRBJ2-1; 10 nucleotides line up with TRBD2. In germline, CDR1 is LGHNA, CDR2 YNFKEQ. Trimming removed 1 base from V and 8 bases from J; junction bases left unmatched: 11. The CDR3 loop spans 17 amino acids. This CDR3 reads CASSQGTSGMVGHEQFF. CDR3 coding DNA: TGTGCCAGCAGCCAAGGAACTAGCGGGATGGTAGGCCATGAGCAGTTCTTC.

This clone was seen a few times. The V gene is TRBV27, the J gene TRBJ1-3; the D gene is possibly TRBD1 (6 bases). The V gene's germline CDR1 is MNHEY and CDR2 SMNVEV (reference sequence). The V and J ends lost 2 bases and 1 base respectively, with 12 bases between them. The CDR3 loop spans 16 amino acids. As DNA, the CDR3 is TGTGCCAGCAGTTTACACGGACAGCTATCTGGAAACACCATATATTTT. This gives the protein CASSLHGQLSGNTIYF.

The chain links TRBV2 to TRBJ2-7, with 7 bases fitting TRBD1. Germline loops: CDR1 SNHLY, CDR2 FYNNEI. The CDR3 is 15 amino acids. The V gene end was trimmed by 5 bases and the J gene end by 6 bases; junction bases not matched to a gene: 13. CDR3 region: CASSRTATGTGEQYF. CDR3 nucleotides: TGTGCCAGCAGTCGTACCGCGACAGGGACGGGCGAGCAGTACTTC.

The genes are TRBV30 and TRBJ1-5, with TRBD1 matching 10 bases. Unmatched junction bases numbered 6, after V lost 1 base and J lost 6 bases. Germline V lookup: CDR1 GTSNPN, CDR2 SVGIG (reference sequence). The CDR3 covers 15 residues. The CDR3 DNA reads as TGTGCCTGGAGTGGAGGACAGGGGGGTTCTCAGCCCCAGCATTTT. Its protein product is CAWSGGQGGSQPQHF.